These T cell receptor beta chains were read from a single sample in a study of monozygotic twins with inflammatory bowel disease. From the 5' RACE reads, TCRdb lists one entry per CDR3 protein and no DNA. The table lists more than 95,000 distinct CDR3 sequences. Sample: blood. The receptors originated from a human donor with ulcerative colitis or Crohn's disease, or a healthy co-twin of an affected twin (not recorded which). Both conserved end residues are part of each CDR3.

CDR3aa	len	v_gene	j_gene
CASSLTSGSILDTGELFF	18	TRBV7-9	TRBJ2-2
CSAKARTHQETQYF	14	TRBV20-1	TRBJ2-5
CASSSPAGVYNEQFF	15	TRBV28	TRBJ2-1
CASTVTGMAGANVLTF	16	TRBV19	TRBJ2-6
CSARDSGTGGYSPLHF	16	TRBV20-1	TRBJ1-6
CASSRTGSSNEKLFF	15	TRBV12-3/TRBV12-4	TRBJ1-4
CASSLVGPRLGETQYF	16	TRBV7-2	TRBJ2-5
CASSKLAGGVTIRFF	15	TRBV6-1	TRBJ2-1
CASSGLLEQFF	11	TRBV28	TRBJ2-1
CASSLYRQNTEAFF	14	TRBV27	TRBJ1-1
CASSDLTGMNTEAFF	15	TRBV12-3/TRBV12-4	TRBJ1-1
CATRVRTEAFF	11	TRBV24-1	TRBJ1-1
CASSLGLDVPETQYF	15	TRBV7-7	TRBJ2-5
CASSLVPGGWKNTEAFF	17	TRBV7-2	TRBJ1-1
CASSLRQGDEQYF	13	TRBV7-2	TRBJ2-7
CASSLGTPSGSNQPQHF	17	TRBV5-1	TRBJ1-5
CASSSGLAGGRQFF	14	TRBV27	TRBJ2-1
CASSPQSTSGGPYEQYF	17	TRBV5-5	TRBJ2-7
CSARVINSPLHF	12	TRBV20-1	TRBJ1-6
CAISERGNTEAFF	13	TRBV10-3	TRBJ1-1
CASSLMGGAPTEAFF	15	TRBV7-9	TRBJ1-1
CASSLHGAQETQYF	14	TRBV7-2	TRBJ2-5
CAIARTGGTGELFF	14	TRBV6-1	TRBJ2-2
CASSVGGGDTQYF	13	TRBV10-1	TRBJ2-3
CASSRTQDYNYGYTF	15	TRBV14	TRBJ1-2
CATSRDYSYEQYF	13	TRBV15	TRBJ2-7
CASSSARWSYGYTF	14	TRBV6-5	TRBJ1-2
CASSQDAVGNTEAFF	15	TRBV4-3	TRBJ1-1
CASSLPGVTYEQYF	14	TRBV5-1	TRBJ2-7
CASRSGTGNQPQHF	14	TRBV12-3/TRBV12-4	TRBJ1-5
CASSLDLNSGARGDNEQFF	19	TRBV11-2	TRBJ2-1
CASSLDNEQFF	11	TRBV7-9	TRBJ2-1